This paragraph covers one TCR beta chain sequence. This record comes from a study of OX40 agonist ivuxolimab in advanced cancers. This CDR3 comprises 13 residues. Between the trimmed V and J ends, which lost 5 bases and 5 bases, there was a span of 11 bases. CDR1 is SGHRS and CDR2 is YFSETQ in the germline V gene. TCRdb's copy holds only in-frame clones and misses some; the assay was immunoSEQ multiplex PCR. This table has over 70,000 clones, approximately 87% appearing once. The specimen comprised CD4+ or CD8+ T cells sorted from blood, sampled in a trial of the OX40 agonist ivuxolimab. This TCR derives from an adult with an advanced solid tumor such as melanoma, head and neck, liver or kidney cancer. The gene calls are TRBV5-1 and TRBJ2-1; D unclear. CDR3 protein: CASRIGDNNEQFF. CDR3 coding DNA: TGCGCCAGCAGGATAGGAGATAACAATGAGCAGTTCTTC.